The rows below give T cell receptor beta chains drawn from one sample of a study of T cell clones after liver transplantation. This table comes from immunoSEQ multiplex PCR, and its TCRdb copy is limited to in-frame clones, with some not included. This sample carries about 76,000 clones, over 80% of them seen once, and the ten largest clones take less than 3%. The material was CD4+ T cells from blood, obtained at the 22-month timepoint. The receptors come from a human patient who received a liver transplant. These T cells may partly come from the graft donor. CDR3s leave out the opening cysteine and the closing phenylalanine or tryptophan. D genes are given only for firm matches. Clone size, where shown, is once, few, many, or a class for clones that have expanded.

D gene,V gene,J gene,clone size,CDR3 protein
TRBD1,TRBV7-2,TRBJ1-2,-,ASSPRQGSTYGYT
TRBD1,TRBV6-6,TRBJ1-2,-,ASSYRQGSYGYT
-,TRBV5-1,TRBJ2-7,-,ASMLRGGYEQY
-,TRBV6-6,TRBJ1-5,-,ATSQGSDQPQH
-,TRBV2,TRBJ2-1,once,ASRFSGPYNEQF
-,TRBV5-1,TRBJ1-3,-,ASSFSGTTGNTIY
TRBD1,TRBV5-1,TRBJ2-3,-,ASSLAIGGGGTDTQY
TRBD2,TRBV5-4,TRBJ2-2,-,ASSLLADTGELF
-,TRBV5-1,TRBJ1-1,-,ASSTSGQNTEAF
-,TRBV5-8,TRBJ2-2,-,ASSHFQGLSTGELF
-,TRBV19,TRBJ1-3,-,ASSGGRATGNTIY
-,TRBV27,TRBJ1-4,-,ASGKLAGGFEKLF
-,TRBV18,TRBJ1-1,few,ASSPDWDAEAF
-,TRBV25-1,TRBJ1-2,once,ASSESWTVGGYT
-,TRBV27,TRBJ1-1,-,ASSSSSMNTEAF
-,TRBV11-2,TRBJ2-7,few,ASSERANSYEQY
-,TRBV28,TRBJ1-5,-,ASSYTPGTSHNQPQH
-,TRBV7-2,TRBJ2-3,-,ASSEEDTQY
-,TRBV5-4,TRBJ2-1,-,ASSFLALGEQF
-,TRBV30,TRBJ2-7,-,AWSRATYEQY
-,TRBV5-4,TRBJ1-2,-,ASTGPGGGYT
-,TRBV6-4,TRBJ2-1,-,ASLWGNEQF
-,TRBV19,TRBJ1-5,-,ASSIATGMSQPQH
-,TRBV7-2,TRBJ2-3,once,ASSWAGRGSTDTQY
-,TRBV7-8,TRBJ1-1,-,ASSLVGGNTEAF
-,TRBV13,TRBJ2-3,-,ASSLPLVSTDTQY
-,TRBV2,TRBJ2-2,-,ASSLTATLTGELF
TRBD1,TRBV10-1,TRBJ1-2,-,ASSEDRGYGYT
-,TRBV5-1,TRBJ2-5,-,ASSLDGSGQETQY
-,TRBV5-1,TRBJ1-1,-,ASTPEGVRAEAF
TRBD2,TRBV6-6,TRBJ2-5,-,ASSYSAGGDQETQY
TRBD2,TRBV2,TRBJ2-5,-,ASRPASGTSGRETQY
TRBD2,TRBV6-5,TRBJ2-7,-,ASSPAGTSGYEQY
-,TRBV6-5,TRBJ2-2,-,ASSYQPGYTGELF
TRBD2,TRBV5-6,TRBJ2-1,-,ASSLLSGRAMVGQF
TRBD1,TRBV7-2,TRBJ2-7,-,ASSHRGQQQY
TRBD2,TRBV5-4,TRBJ2-3,-,ASSLGLAGVDTQY
TRBD2,TRBV9,TRBJ2-3,-,ASSPGLAGASRTDTQY
-,TRBV7-9,TRBJ1-1,-,ASSLRGESAF
-,TRBV7-9,TRBJ1-6,-,ASSLAPVMQEDNSPLH